This paragraph reports one TCR beta chain. Germline V gives CDR1 LGHNA, CDR2 YNFKEQ. CDR3 length: 15 residues. V shed 4 bases, J shed 6 bases, and the junction held 7 bases outside the gene matches. Here immunoSEQ multiplex PCR was the method, and the copy in TCRdb shows in-frame clones only, minus some. The table shows 150,000 to 250,000 clones, with 82% occurring only once. The data are from a study of blood T cell repertoires in COVID-19. Study at large: Samples came from the United States, Italy and Spain, spanning acute and convalescent COVID-19.

The TCR was taken from a man aged 35 to 55 who had recovered from COVID-19. The V gene is TRBV4-2, the J gene TRBJ1-4, with 8 nucleotides matching TRBD1. Sequences were obtained from PBMCs or T cells enriched from blood (not recorded which). Here the CDR3 reads CASSPGQGEHEKLFF. For the CDR3, the DNA is TGTGCCAGCAGCCCCGGACAGGGCGAGCATGAAAAACTGTTTTTT.